This T cell receptor (beta chain) is drawn from a study of cytomegalovirus exposure and HLA in healthy donors. Looked up from germline, CDR1 is SGDLS and CDR2 is YYNGEE. V was shortened by 4 bases and J by 7 bases, with 15 bases between the two germline ends. The CDR3 spans 14 residues. The PCR contained 60 Vbeta and 13 Jbeta primers. Assay used: immunoSEQ multiplex PCR; TCRdb lists only in-frame clones, some missing. The sample includes under 90,000 clones, roughly 80% of them seen just once. This clone appeared a few times. The sequence was collected from a woman aged 40-49 years in good health and CMV-seronegative. The material sequenced was PBMCs. J is TRBJ1-5 and V is TRBV9, with D unclear. The CDR3 nucleotides are TGTGCCAGCAGCCCCGCCGGGGAAGGGCAGCCCCAGCATTTT. It specifies CASSPAGEGQPQHF. The full variable domain, completed using reference TRBV9 and TRBJ1-5, is DSGVTQTPKHLITATGQRVTLRCSPRSGDLSVYWYQQSLDQGLQFLIQYYNGEERAKGNILERFSAQQFPDLHSELNLSSLELGDSALYFCASSPAGEGQPQHFGDGTRLSIL.